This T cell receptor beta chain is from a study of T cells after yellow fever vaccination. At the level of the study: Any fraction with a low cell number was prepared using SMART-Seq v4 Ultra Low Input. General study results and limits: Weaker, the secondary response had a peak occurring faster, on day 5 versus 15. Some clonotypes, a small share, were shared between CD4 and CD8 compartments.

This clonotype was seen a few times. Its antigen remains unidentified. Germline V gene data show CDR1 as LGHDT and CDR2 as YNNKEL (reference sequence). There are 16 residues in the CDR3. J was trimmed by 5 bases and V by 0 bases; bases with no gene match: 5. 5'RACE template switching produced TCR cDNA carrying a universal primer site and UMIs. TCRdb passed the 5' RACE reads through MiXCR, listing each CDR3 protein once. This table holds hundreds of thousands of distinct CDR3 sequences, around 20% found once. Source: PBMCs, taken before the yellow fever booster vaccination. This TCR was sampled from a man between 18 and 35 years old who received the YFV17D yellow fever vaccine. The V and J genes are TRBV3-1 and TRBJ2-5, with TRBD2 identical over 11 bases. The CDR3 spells CASSQDAGLAAETQYF. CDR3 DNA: TGTGCCAGCAGCCAAGATGCGGGACTAGCGGCGGAGACCCAGTACTTC.